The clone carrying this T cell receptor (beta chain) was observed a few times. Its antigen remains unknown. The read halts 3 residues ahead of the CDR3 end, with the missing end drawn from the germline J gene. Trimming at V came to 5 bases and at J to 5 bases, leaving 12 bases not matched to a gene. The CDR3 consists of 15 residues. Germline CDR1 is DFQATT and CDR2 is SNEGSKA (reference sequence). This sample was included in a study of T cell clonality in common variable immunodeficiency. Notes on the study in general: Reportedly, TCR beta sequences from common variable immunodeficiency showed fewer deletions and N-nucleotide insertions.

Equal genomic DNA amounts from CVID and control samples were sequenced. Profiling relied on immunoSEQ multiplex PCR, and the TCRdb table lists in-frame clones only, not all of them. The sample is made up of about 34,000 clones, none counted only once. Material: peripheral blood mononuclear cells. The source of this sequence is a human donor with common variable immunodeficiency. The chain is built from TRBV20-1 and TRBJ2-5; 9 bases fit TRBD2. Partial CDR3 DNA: TGCAGTGCTCAGGATAGCGGGAGCGCAGGGGAGACC. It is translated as CSAQDSGSAGET. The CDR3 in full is CSAQDSGSAGETQYF.